The clone carrying this T cell receptor beta chain was seen a few times. Its antigen is as yet unknown. This record belongs to a study of Graves' ophthalmopathy and Graves' hyperthyroidism. Study findings and constraints: Also, most clonotypes expanded in the thyroid above 0.001 frequency appeared in blood. The model predicted progression of ophthalmopathy with a sensitivity of roughly 69%, and its specificity was under 75%.

The PBMC fraction was derived from over 9 ml of fresh peripheral blood. TCR beta CDR3 amplification used RNA transcripts. In the first round, RT-PCR was carried out with HTBI primers, and a multiplex PCR formed the second round. TCRdb analysed the multiplex PCR reads with MiXCR anew, one entry per CDR3 protein. Counted here are hundreds of thousands of distinct CDR3 sequences, around 50% occurring once; the ten biggest clones make up less than 50%. What was sequenced was peripheral blood. The sequence was collected from an adult man with Graves' ophthalmopathy.

The CDR3 reads CSATDRVSGNTIYF. DNA of the CDR3: TGCAGTGCTACTGACAGGGTATCTGGAAACACCATATATTTT. The chain is built from TRBV20-1 and TRBJ1-3; TRBD1 matches 7 bases. The CDR3 totals 14 residues. The V and J ends lost 4 bases and 1 base, in that order; junction bases with no gene match: 4. Germline V lookup: CDR1 DFQATT, CDR2 SNEGSKA (reference sequence).